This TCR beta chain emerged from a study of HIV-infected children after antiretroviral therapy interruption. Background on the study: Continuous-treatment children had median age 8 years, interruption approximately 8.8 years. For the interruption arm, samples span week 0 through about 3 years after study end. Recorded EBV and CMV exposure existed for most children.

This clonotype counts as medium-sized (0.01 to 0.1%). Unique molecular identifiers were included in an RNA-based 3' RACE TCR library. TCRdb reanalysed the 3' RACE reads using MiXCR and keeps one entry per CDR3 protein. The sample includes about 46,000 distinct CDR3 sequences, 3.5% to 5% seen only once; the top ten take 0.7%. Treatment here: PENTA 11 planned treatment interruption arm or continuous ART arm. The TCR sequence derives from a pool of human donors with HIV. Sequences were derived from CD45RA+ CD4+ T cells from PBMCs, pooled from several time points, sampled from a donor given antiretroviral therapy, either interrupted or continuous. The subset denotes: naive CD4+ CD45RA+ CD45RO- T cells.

The CDR3 nucleotides are TGTGCCAGCAGCTGGGACAGAAACACTGAAGCTTTCTTT. Encoded protein: CASSWDRNTEAFF. The J gene is TRBJ1-1, the V gene TRBV11-3; 7 bases match TRBD1. The CDR3 covers 13 residues. Trimming removed 4 bases from V and 2 bases from J; junction bases left unmatched: 1. Germline V gene data show CDR1 as SGHNT and CDR2 as YENEEA.